The 13 T cell receptor beta chains below come from one sample, sequenced in a study of OX40 agonist ivuxolimab in advanced cancers. The protocol was immunoSEQ multiplex PCR, while the TCRdb copy is restricted to in-frame clones and leaves out a portion. This sample has 21,000 or so clones; about four fifths occur once, and the top ten carry 30% to 40%. The material sequenced was CD4+ or CD8+ T cells sorted from blood, taken in a trial of the OX40 agonist ivuxolimab. The source of these receptors is an adult with an advanced solid tumor such as melanoma, head and neck, liver or kidney cancer.

V and J are TRBV29-1 and TRBJ2-7; a weak D match, TRBD1 (5 bases). V dropped 5 bases and J dropped 5 bases, with 13 bases sitting between them. CDR1 SQVTM and CDR2 ANQGSEA come from the germline V gene. The CDR3 covers 12 residues. The CDR3 here is CSVWGPTHEQYF. The CDR3 nucleotides read TGCAGCGTTTGGGGCCCGACCCACGAGCAGTACTTC.

By share of the sample, this clone is medium-sized. An end of the junction does not agree with germline; a read error may underlie this. This sequence joins TRBV15 and TRBJ2-5; maybe TRBD2 (6 bases). This CDR3 is built from 15 residues. Looked up from germline, CDR1 is LNHNV and CDR2 is YYDKDF (reference sequence). CDR3 nucleotides: TGTGCCATCAGCAGAGAGGCGGGGATCCAAGAGACCCAGTACTTC. Amino acid sequence: CAISREAGIQETQYF.

The chain is built from TRBV21-1 and TRBJ2-7; TRBD1, the D gene given by the table, was not confirmed from the DNA. TRBV21-1 is classified as a pseudogene. CDR3 size: 14 residues. The CDR3 loop is CASSKGDRVWEQYF. CDR3 sequence (DNA): TGTGCCAGCAGCAAAGGGGACAGGGTGTGGGAGCAGTACTTC.

V gene TRBV10-3 combines with J gene TRBJ2-3; TRBD2 matches at 12 bases. V was clipped by 0 bases and J by 5 bases; unmatched bases: 18. Germline loops: CDR1 ENHRY, CDR2 SYGVKD. The CDR3 loop spans 21 amino acids. The CDR3 DNA reads as TGTGCCATCAGTGAGTCTGTGATGGGGGGGCGACTAGCGGGAGATGAAGATACGCAGTATTTT. This encodes CAISESVMGGRLAGDEDTQYF.

The rearrangement links TRBV9 to TRBJ2-3; D is unresolved. Deletions cut 2 bases from V and 5 bases from J, with 9 bases between. Germline loops: CDR1 SGDLS, CDR2 YYNGEE. The CDR3 extends over 13 amino acids. As DNA, the CDR3 is TGTGCCAGCAGCGTCCAAGCGCAAGATACGCAGTATTTT. Its protein product is CASSVQAQDTQYF.

The chain has TRBV7-8 and TRBJ2-3; 10 nucleotides align to TRBD2. CDR3 length equals 18 residues. V shed 2 bases, J shed 2 bases, and the junction held 10 bases outside the gene matches. The germline V gene has CDR1 SGHVS and CDR2 FQNEAQ. As DNA, the CDR3 is TGTGCCAGCAGCTTAACTGCTGGACTAGCGGTTTTCACAGATACGCAGTATTTT. It yields the protein CASSLTAGLAVFTDTQYF.

The genes are TRBV7-8 and TRBJ2-1, with 12 bases matching TRBD2. The CDR3 is 16 residues long. CDR1 SGHVS and CDR2 FQNEAQ come from the germline V gene. The V segment lost 5 bases and the J segment 4 bases; nucleotides outside the gene matches: 6. CDR3 sequence reads: CASSKRLAGAYNEQFF. CDR3 in DNA: TGTGCCAGCAGCAAGCGACTAGCGGGAGCTTACAATGAGCAGTTCTTC.

The chain links TRBV6-5 to TRBJ2-2, with D possibly being TRBD2 (6 bases). The V end lost 0 bases, the J end lost 0 bases, and 8 bases lay between the germline ends. The CDR3 is made up of 16 amino acids. CDR1 and CDR2 from the germline V gene are MNHEY and SVGAGI. In nucleotides, the CDR3 is TGTGCCAGCAGTTACTCGATAGCGGCGAACACCGGGGAGCTGTTTTTT. Its translation: CASSYSIAANTGELFF.

The DNA for the CDR3 is TGTGCCAGCAGCTACAACCGGGGCGGGTCCACTGAAGCTTTCTTT. Translation gives CASSYNRGGSTEAFF. The chain employs TRBV13 and TRBJ1-1; maybe TRBD1 (5 bases). V shed 4 bases and J shed 4 bases, with 16 bases lying between them. From germline, CDR1 is PRHDT and CDR2 FYEKMQ (reference sequence). This CDR3 is 15 amino acids long.

The V gene is TRBV7-6, the J gene TRBJ2-1; TRBD2 agrees at 16 bases. The trim removed 5 bases at V and 7 bases at J, leaving 5 bases unmatched. The V gene's germline CDR1 is SGHVS and CDR2 FNYEAQ. CDR3 length equals 16 residues. Here the CDR3 reads CASSLGTSGRVNEQFF. CDR3 DNA sequence: TGTGCCAGCAGCCTAGGGACTAGCGGGAGGGTTAATGAGCAGTTCTTC.

Comments on this clone: At one end the junction does not follow the germline gene, possibly because of a read error. V usage is TRBV27 and J usage is TRBJ2-1, with 9 nucleotides matching TRBD2. CDR1 and CDR2 (germline): MNHEY, SMNVEV (reference sequence). There are 13 residues in the CDR3. CDR3 nucleotides: TGTGCCAGCAGATCCTCACCCGGGACTAGCCTGGTCTTC. Translated, it gives CASRSSPGTSLVF.

The chain links TRBV9 to TRBJ2-1, with a weak D call TRBD2 (5 bases). The CDR3 runs 14 residues. Trimming stripped 5 bases from V and 7 bases from J, with 16 bases between. CDR1 and CDR2 from the germline V gene are SGDLS and YYNGEE. The CDR3 DNA is TGTGCCAGCAGTCCGGGATCCAGTCGTAATGAGCAGTTCTTC. Protein: CASSPGSSRNEQFF.

The chain couples TRBV6-5 to TRBJ1-1; tentatively, D is TRBD1 (6 bases). The CDR3 totals 14 residues. V was shortened by 5 bases and J by 3 bases, with 13 bases between the two germline ends. Germline V gene sequence: CDR1 MNHEY, CDR2 SVGAGI. This chain's CDR3 is CASSTGPWDTEAFF. CDR3 DNA: TGTGCCAGCAGTACAGGGCCCTGGGACACTGAAGCTTTCTTT.